The clone carrying this T cell receptor beta chain has only a few counts. The sample comes from a study of T cells in Graves' hyperthyroidism and ophthalmopathy. The TCR beta CDR3 regions underwent amplification using RNA transcripts as the source. First-round RT-PCR targeting the TCR CDR3 was performed with the HTBI primer set. TCRdb re-derived calls from the multiplex PCR reads in MiXCR, one entry per CDR3 protein. The sample has under 250,000 distinct CDR3 sequences; approximately 23% are singletons. CDR3 size: 13 residues. The V end was cut by 6 bases, the J end by 4 bases, with 10 bases between. Germline assignment: CDR1 MNHNS and CDR2 SASEGT.

The rearrangement joins TRBV6-1 to TRBJ1-5; D not resolved. This receptor was taken from a woman in her forties with Graves' ophthalmopathy. The sequenced sample consisted of blood. CDR3 bases: TGTGCCAGCAGCCCAGGATGGAATCAGCCCCAGCATTTT. Protein: CASSPGWNQPQHF.